These 25 T cell receptor beta chains share one sample of origin, sequenced in a study of T cell repertoires in cytomegalovirus infection (dated by TCRdb to about 2019). The sequencer was an Illumina HiSeq 1500. TCRdb cleaned the public reads at Q25 with fastp, built clones with MiXCR and kept in-frame beta chains. For every CDR3 protein sequence, its rows merge into one entry that carries the most common genes and DNA. Here the sample has 480,000 or so distinct CDR3 sequences; about 11% occur a single time. Jointly, the top ten make up more than 8.5% of the sample. The specimen was PBMCs. These TCRs come from a human donor in good health (CMV status not recorded). Some clones in this sample may be carry-over from other donors' samples.

The J gene is TRBJ1-2, the V gene TRBV12-3 or TRBV12-4; D not certain. CDR3 size: 14 residues. V was trimmed by 5 bases and J by 0 bases, leaving 10 bases between them. The CDR3, as DNA: TGTGCCAGCAGTGCGCCGGGAACTAACTATGGCTACACCTTC. It yields the protein CASSAPGTNYGYTF.

The table lists this clonotype with a few counts. This chain links TRBV29-1 with TRBJ2-5; D gene unclear. V lost 4 bases to trimming and J lost 5 bases, with 8 bases between them. CDR1 and CDR2 (germline): SQVTM, ANQGSEA. This CDR3 contains 11 residues. The CDR3 region has the DNA TGCAGCGTTGGAGGCTGGGAGACCCAGTACTTC. This encodes CSVGGWETQYF.

The V gene is TRBV4-1, the J gene TRBJ2-1; D possibly corresponds to TRBD2 (5 bases). CDR3 size: 16 residues. Trimming took 7 bases from V and 1 from J, leaving 17 bases between them. CDR1 is MGHRA and CDR2 is YSYEKL in the germline V gene. For the CDR3, the DNA is TGCGCCAGCACCCATCGAGGGAGCGGATCCTACAATGAGCAGTTCTTC. This translates into CASTHRGSGSYNEQFF.

At least ten counts were recorded for this clonotype. The CDR3 DNA is TGTGCCAGTAGTGGTACAGGGTTTAAGTTTTCGGATACGCAGTATTTT. This translates into CASSGTGFKFSDTQYF. This rearrangement joins TRBV19 to TRBJ2-3; tentative D call: TRBD1 (6 bases). Germline values: CDR1 LNHDA, CDR2 SQIVND (reference sequence). This CDR3 comprises 16 residues. Trimming removed 5 bases at V and 6 bases at J, with 21 bases between. The full variable domain, with the rest looked up from reference TRBV19 and TRBJ2-3, is DGGITQSPKYLFRKEGQNVTLSCEQNLNHDAMYWYRQDPGQGLRLIYYSQIVNDFQKGDIAEGYSVSREKKESFPLTVTSAQKNPTAFYLCASSGTGFKFSDTQYFGPGTRLTVL.

This clonotype showed up many times. The chain employs TRBV11-2 and TRBJ2-3; D not resolved. This CDR3 has 12 residues. Deletions cut 5 bases from V and 5 bases from J, with 8 bases between. Germline V gives CDR1 SGHAT, CDR2 FQNNGV. The chain's CDR3 is CASSPQRDTQYF. The CDR3 nucleotides are TGTGCCAGCAGCCCCCAAAGAGATACGCAGTATTTT.

This clonotype was detected ten times or more. V is TRBV19 and J is TRBJ1-4; D ambiguous. Germline V gene data show CDR1 as LNHDA and CDR2 as SQIVND (reference sequence). V was pared by 7 bases and J by 7 bases, with 16 bases between. The CDR3 is made up of 14 amino acids. The CDR3 loop reads CASKLSRGSEKLFF. The CDR3 coding sequence is TGTGCCAGTAAGCTAAGCCGGGGTAGTGAAAAACTGTTTTTT. Looking up the rest from reference TRBV19 and TRBJ1-4 gives the full variable domain: DGGITQSPKYLFRKEGQNVTLSCEQNLNHDAMYWYRQDPGQGLRLIYYSQIVNDFQKGDIAEGYSVSREKKESFPLTVTSAQKNPTAFYLCASKLSRGSEKLFFGSGTQLSVL.

This chain connects TRBV4-1 to TRBJ2-5; a weak D match, TRBD2 (6 bases). Trimming left V 4 bases short and J 3 bases short, with 12 bases between. The CDR3 contains 14 residues. Germline V gene data show CDR1 as MGHRA and CDR2 as YSYEKL. CDR3 sequence: CASSLRDFEETQYF. The CDR3, as DNA: TGCGCCAGCAGCCTCCGGGACTTCGAAGAGACCCAGTACTTC.

V usage is TRBV20-1 and J usage is TRBJ2-1; possibly TRBD2 for D (6 bases). V was shortened by 0 bases and J by 0 bases, with 9 bases between the two germline ends. The CDR3 is made up of 15 amino acids. The germline CDR1 and CDR2 sequences are DFQATT and SNEGSKA (reference sequence). The CDR3 DNA sequence: TGCAGTGCTAGAGACCCCGGGAGCTCCTACAATGAGCAGTTCTTC. Its translation: CSARDPGSSYNEQFF.

This clonotype was detected ten times or more. The V gene is TRBV5-4, the J gene TRBJ1-2; 10 positions match TRBD1. The length of the CDR3 is 15 residues. V was pared by 4 bases and J by 2 bases, with 5 bases of the junction left unmatched. The germline CDR1 and CDR2 sequences are SGHNT and YYREEE (reference sequence). CDR3 nucleotides: TGTGCCAGCAGCCTATCGGGACAGGGGAACTATGGCTACACCTTC. Amino acid sequence: CASSLSGQGNYGYTF.

This clonotype was seen at least ten times. The chain has TRBV11-2 and TRBJ1-2, with 7 bases identical to TRBD1. Germline V lookup: CDR1 SGHAT, CDR2 FQNNGV. The CDR3 consists of 15 residues. V lost 1 base to trimming and J lost 4 bases; unmatched junction nucleotides: 6. CDR3 amino acids: CASSLGGQTTYGYTF. The CDR3, as DNA: TGTGCCAGCAGCTTAGGGGGACAGACCACCTATGGCTACACCTTC.

This clonotype was detected ten times or more. The chain uses TRBV7-2 and TRBJ2-5; no reliable D call. V gave up 4 bases and J gave up 5 bases, with 11 bases separating them. Germline CDR1 SGHTA, CDR2 FQGNSA. The CDR3 runs 13 residues. In DNA form, the CDR3 reads TGTGCCAGCAGCTCGACTCAGGTGGAGACCCAGTACTTC. Translated: CASSSTQVETQYF. Looking up the rest from reference TRBV7-2 and TRBJ2-5 gives the full variable domain: GAGVSQSPSNKVTEKGKDVELRCDPISGHTALYWYRQSLGQGLEFLIYFQGNSAPDKSGLPSDRFSAERTGGSVSTLTIQRTQQEDSAVYLCASSSTQVETQYFGPGTRLLVL.

The rearrangement uses TRBV2 and TRBJ2-1, with 7 bases that match TRBD2. The CDR3 covers 14 residues. V was pared by 4 bases and J by 8 bases, with 8 bases of the junction left unmatched. Germline V gene data show CDR1 as SNHLY and CDR2 as FYNNEI. CDR3 loop: CASSVVLAIDEQFF. The CDR3 DNA reads as TGTGCCAGCAGTGTTGTACTAGCGATAGATGAGCAGTTCTTC.

This clonotype has at least ten counts. The chain links TRBV11-1 to TRBJ2-5; perhaps TRBD2 as D (6 bases). The V gene lost 5 bases and the J gene lost 1 base, with 11 bases spanning the gap. The CDR3 contains 14 residues. The V gene's germline CDR1 is SGHAT and CDR2 FQDESV (reference sequence). CDR3 loop: CASSGRELQETQYF. The CDR3 coding sequence is TGTGCCAGCAGCGGCCGGGAGCTCCAAGAGACCCAGTACTTC.

This clonotype showed up many times. The chain has TRBV7-9 and TRBJ2-3; tentatively, D is TRBD1 or TRBD2 (5 bases each). This CDR3 region has 11 residues. CDR1 and CDR2 (germline): SEHNR, FQNEAQ (reference sequence). Trimming took 3 bases from V and 14 from J, leaving 12 bases between them. CDR3 in amino acids: CASSLGPPTYF. For the CDR3, the DNA is TGTGCCAGCAGCTTGGGACCGCCTACGTATTTT. The variable domain in full, completed from reference TRBV7-9 and TRBJ2-3, reads DTGVSQNPRHKITKRGQNVTFRCDPISEHNRLYWYRQTLGQGPEFLTYFQNEAQLEKSRLLSDRFSAERPKGSFSTLEIQRTEQGDSAMYLCASSLGPPTYFGPGTRLTVL.

Comments on this clonotype: Given a much more abundant clone one base away, this may be a read error. V is TRBV29-1 and J is TRBJ2-7; the match to TRBD1 covers 7 bases. This CDR3 is 13 amino acids long. With V trimmed by 1 base and J by 2 bases, 2 bases remained unmatched. Germline CDR1 and CDR2: SQVTM and ANQGSEA. The CDR3 region is CSVEGDRPYEQYF. As DNA, the CDR3 is TGCAGCGTTGAAGGGGACAGACCCTACGAGCAGTACTTC.

This clonotype was detected only a few times. CDR3 protein: CSARIAGGSYEQYF. The CDR3 DNA sequence: TGCAGTGCTAGAATCGCGGGCGGATCCTACGAGCAGTACTTC. The V and J genes are TRBV20-1 and TRBJ2-7, with D possibly TRBD2 on 5 matching bases. V lost 2 bases and J lost 1, with 12 bases in between. Germline CDR1 DFQATT, CDR2 SNEGSKA (reference sequence). This CDR3 has 14 amino acids.

On this clonotype: At one of its ends the junction is not consistent with the germline gene, which may arise from a read error. This sequence joins TRBV5-1 and TRBJ2-1; 8 bases are a match to TRBD1. CDR3 size: 16 residues. Germline CDR1 and CDR2: SGHRS and YFSETQ. CDR3 sequence reads: CASSLVEGQAYNEQFF. As DNA, the CDR3 is TGCGCCAGCAGTTTGGTTGAGGGACAGGCTTACAATGAGCAGTTCTTC.

This rearrangement joins TRBV9 to TRBJ2-5; D possibly corresponds to TRBD2 (7 bases). The germline V gene has CDR1 SGDLS and CDR2 YYNGEE. V was trimmed by 0 bases and J by 5 bases, leaving 14 bases between them. The CDR3 has 15 amino acids. In DNA form, the CDR3 reads TGTGCCAGCAGCGTAGGGGGGGGGGCTGGGGAGACCCAGTACTTC. Its translation is CASSVGGGAGETQYF.

The V and J genes are TRBV20-1 and TRBJ2-1, with D hard to call. Germline CDR1 is DFQATT and CDR2 is SNEGSKA (reference sequence). Trimming shortened V by 3 bases and J by 7 bases, and 7 bases separated the two germline ends. The CDR3 is 11 residues long. CDR3 DNA sequence: TGCAGTGCTAGCTCAGCGAATGAGCAGTTCTTC. Its protein is CSASSANEQFF.

This clonotype was counted many times. The chain has TRBV24-1 and TRBJ2-5, with 9 bases lining up with TRBD1. The ends lost 0 bases at V and 4 bases at J; junction bases unmatched: 5. Germline lookup yields CDR1 KGHDR and CDR2 SFDVKD. There are 16 residues in the CDR3. The CDR3 loop reads CATSDLGGTGSETQYF. The CDR3 DNA sequence: TGTGCCACCAGTGATTTGGGCGGGACAGGGTCAGAGACCCAGTACTTC.

This clonotype showed up many times. The genes are TRBV2 and TRBJ2-3; D is ambiguous. CDR1 and CDR2 (germline): SNHLY, FYNNEI. The V end lost 7 bases, the J end lost 3 bases, and 11 bases lay between the germline ends. This CDR3 is 13 amino acids long. CDR3 loop: CASNVWRTDTQYF. Written as DNA, the CDR3 is TGTGCCAGCAACGTCTGGCGAACAGATACGCAGTATTTT.

V is TRBV11-2 and J is TRBJ2-3; D remains ambiguous. Germline CDR1 and CDR2: SGHAT and FQNNGV. The CDR3 length is 15 residues. Between the trimmed V and J ends, which lost 2 bases and 6 bases, there was a span of 15 bases. For the CDR3, the DNA is TGTGCCAGCAGCTTAATAGGCGCCGGTTATGATACGCAGTATTTT. Its translation is CASSLIGAGYDTQYF.

At least ten counts were recorded for this clonotype. The chain recombines TRBV20-1 with TRBJ1-6; no firm D call. V gave up 0 bases and J gave up 8 bases, with 11 bases separating them. Germline CDR1 reads DFQATT; CDR2 reads SNEGSKA (reference sequence). This CDR3 has 14 residues. The CDR3 coding sequence is TGCAGTGCTAGAGATAGTCAGGAATATTCACCCCTCCACTTT. Amino acids: CSARDSQEYSPLHF.

This clonotype was seen many times. This rearrangement joins TRBV4-1 to TRBJ1-6; TRBD1 might be the D (5 bases). CDR1 and CDR2 from the germline V gene are MGHRA and YSYEKL. This CDR3 has 14 amino acids. V shed 5 bases and J shed 9 bases, with 14 bases lying between them. For the CDR3, the DNA is TGCGCCAGCAGCGAGAGGGGTCCAGGTTCACCCCTCCACTTT. Its protein product is CASSERGPGSPLHF.

This clonotype was seen repeatedly, ten times or more. The chain couples TRBV6-1 to TRBJ2-2; D remains unclear. CDR1 and CDR2 (germline): MNHNS, SASEGT. The CDR3 runs to 11 residues. V lost 6 bases and J 4 bases, leaving 3 bases between the germline ends. The CDR3 sequence is CASSSTGELFF. In nucleotides, the CDR3 is TGTGCCAGCAGCTCCACCGGGGAGCTGTTTTTT.